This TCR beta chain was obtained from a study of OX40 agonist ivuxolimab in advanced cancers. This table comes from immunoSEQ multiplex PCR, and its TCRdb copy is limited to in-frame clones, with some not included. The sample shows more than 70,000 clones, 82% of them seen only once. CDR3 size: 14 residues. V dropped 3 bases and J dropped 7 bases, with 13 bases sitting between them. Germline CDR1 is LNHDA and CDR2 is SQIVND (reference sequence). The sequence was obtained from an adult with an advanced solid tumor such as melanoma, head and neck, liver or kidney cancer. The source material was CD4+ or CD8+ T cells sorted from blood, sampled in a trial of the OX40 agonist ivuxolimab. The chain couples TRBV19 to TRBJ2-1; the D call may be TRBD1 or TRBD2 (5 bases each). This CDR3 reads CASSIFMGDNEQFF. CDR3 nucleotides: TGTGCCAGTAGTATTTTCATGGGGGATAATGAGCAGTTCTTC. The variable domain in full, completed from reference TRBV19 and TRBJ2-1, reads DGGITQSPKYLFRKEGQNVTLSCEQNLNHDAMYWYRQDPGQGLRLIYYSQIVNDFQKGDIAEGYSVSREKKESFPLTVTSAQKNPTAFYLCASSIFMGDNEQFFGPGTRLTVL.